The 8 T cell receptor beta chains given below trace back to one sample, sequenced in a study of cytomegalovirus exposure and HLA in healthy donors. PCR primers comprised 60 Vbeta and 13 Jbeta primers. Profiling relied on immunoSEQ multiplex PCR, and the TCRdb table lists in-frame clones only, not all of them. Recorded for this sample: fewer than 200,000 clones. Sequencing used PBMCs. Receptor source: a man aged 25 to 45 in good health and CMV-seronegative.

The rearrangement links TRBV6-5 to TRBJ2-7; tentatively, D is TRBD1 (7 bases). This CDR3 region has 14 residues. The V and J ends lost 4 bases and 4 bases respectively, with 14 bases between them. Germline loops: CDR1 MNHEY, CDR2 SVGAGI. CDR3 amino acids: CASSSRQGLYEQYF. DNA for the CDR3: TGTGCCAGCAGTTCTAGACAGGGACTTTACGAGCAGTACTTC.

The chain recombines TRBV9 with TRBJ2-5, with 13 bases lining up with TRBD2. J lost 3 bases, V lost 0 bases, and 8 bases had no gene match. This CDR3 is built from 18 residues. The germline CDR1 and CDR2 sequences are SGDLS and YYNGEE. CDR3 DNA: TGTGCCAGCAGCGTAGCGATACTAGCGGGAGGGCGTGAAGAGACCCAGTACTTC. Encoded protein: CASSVAILAGGREETQYF. The complete variable domain, with remaining parts taken from reference TRBV9 and TRBJ2-5, reads DSGVTQTPKHLITATGQRVTLRCSPRSGDLSVYWYQQSLDQGLQFLIQYYNGEERAKGNILERFSAQQFPDLHSELNLSSLELGDSALYFCASSVAILAGGREETQYFGPGTRLLVL.

The rearrangement joins TRBV9 to TRBJ2-1; 7 bases align to TRBD1. The ends lost 4 bases at V and 1 base at J; junction bases unmatched: 5. The germline V gene has CDR1 SGDLS and CDR2 YYNGEE. The CDR3 length is 15 residues. The CDR3 DNA reads TGTGCCAGCAGCTCCGGGACAGCTTCCTACAATGAGCAGTTCTTC. Translating gives CASSSGTASYNEQFF.

The V call is TRBV4-2, the J call TRBJ1-2; 7 bases line up with TRBD1. Germline CDR1 reads LGHNA; CDR2 reads YNFKEQ. This CDR3 has 15 residues. V shed 0 bases and J 4 bases; nucleotides not matched to a gene: 5. CDR3 in amino acids: CASSQEKAGGYGYTF. The DNA for the CDR3 is TGTGCCAGCAGCCAAGAGAAGGCAGGGGGCTATGGCTACACCTTC.

This clone is labeled medium-sized based on frequency. This chain connects TRBV6-5 to TRBJ1-1, with 9 nucleotides matching TRBD1. Unmatched junction bases numbered 3, after V lost 0 bases and J lost 4 bases. Germline CDR1 reads MNHEY; CDR2 reads SVGAGI. CDR3 length: 15 residues. The CDR3 nucleotides are TGTGCCAGCAGTTACTCATTGGACAGGGGCACTGAAGCTTTCTTT. Amino acids: CASSYSLDRGTEAFF.

The chain carries TRBV11-3 and TRBJ2-2; D is possibly TRBD1 (5 bases). V was shortened by 5 bases and J by 3 bases, with 10 bases between the two germline ends. Germline V gene data show CDR1 as SGHNT and CDR2 as YENEEA. The CDR3 is 14 residues long. The CDR3 nucleotides are TGTGCCAGCAGCACCACAGGATACACCGGGGAGCTGTTTTTT. Encoded protein: CASSTTGYTGELFF.

The chain uses TRBV5-1 and TRBJ1-1; D ambiguous. V was clipped by 5 bases and J by 1 base, with 12 bases between them. Looked up from germline, CDR1 is SGHRS and CDR2 is YFSETQ. This CDR3 spans 14 amino acids. This chain's CDR3 is CASSPLSGNTEAFF. CDR3 nucleotides: TGCGCCAGCAGTCCGTTGTCGGGGAACACTGAAGCTTTCTTT.

CDR3 sequence reads: CASSEGGGRYTGELFF. CDR3 nucleotide sequence: TGTGCCAGCAGTGAGGGAGGGGGTCGGTACACCGGGGAGCTGTTTTTT. V and J are TRBV2 and TRBJ2-2, with a weak D call TRBD2 (7 bases). Per the germline V gene, CDR1 is SNHLY and CDR2 is FYNNEI. The germline V and J ends were trimmed by 3 bases and 3 bases, with 14 bases remaining between them. CDR3 length equals 16 residues. Combining the CDR3 with reference TRBV2 and TRBJ2-2 gives the whole variable domain EPEVTQTPSHQVTQMGQEVILRCVPISNHLYFYWYRQILGQKVEFLVSFYNNEISEKSEIFDDQFSVERPDGSNFTLKIRSTKLEDSAMYFCASSEGGGRYTGELFFGEGSRLTVL.